This TCR beta chain is drawn from a study of blood T cell repertoires in COVID-19. This CDR3 region has 15 residues. Germline V gives CDR1 SGDLS, CDR2 YYNGEE. Assay: immunoSEQ multiplex PCR; the TCRdb copy retains only in-frame clones and omits some. The profile shows around 200,000 clones, 89% of them singletons. Participants were aged roughly 18 to 90 years, lived in about two dozen US areas, and enrolled virtually. A remark on this clone: The junction departs from the called germline gene at one end, perhaps through a read error.

The chain is built from TRBV9 and TRBJ1-2; a weak D match, TRBD1 (5 bases). The clonotype comes from a woman under 30 who had recovered from COVID-19. The sample consisted of PBMCs or T cells enriched from blood (not recorded which). DNA of the CDR3: TGTGCCAGCAGCGTTGGGGGGTCGATTAACTATGGCTACATCTTC. It yields the protein CASSVGGSINYGYIF.